Here is one T cell receptor (beta chain) with its context. This specimen belongs to a study of T cell responses to AZD1222 COVID-19 vaccine. Unmatched junction bases numbered 6, after V lost 6 bases and J lost 5 bases. Germline-derived CDR1 and CDR2 are MNHEY and SVGAGI. This CDR3 spans 14 amino acids. This table comes from immunoSEQ multiplex PCR, and its TCRdb copy is limited to in-frame clones, with some not included. The data contain around 160,000 clones, more than 75% of them seen just once; the ten biggest clones take up about 4%. This chain connects TRBV6-5 to TRBJ1-1, with TRBD1 matching 10 bases. The source material was peripheral blood, sampled on day 0 of MenACWY control vaccination. The TCR comes from an adult in good health. The CDR3 bases are TGTGCCAGCAGACCCGACAGGGGGCGGACTGAAGCTTTCTTT. Its translation: CASRPDRGRTEAFF.